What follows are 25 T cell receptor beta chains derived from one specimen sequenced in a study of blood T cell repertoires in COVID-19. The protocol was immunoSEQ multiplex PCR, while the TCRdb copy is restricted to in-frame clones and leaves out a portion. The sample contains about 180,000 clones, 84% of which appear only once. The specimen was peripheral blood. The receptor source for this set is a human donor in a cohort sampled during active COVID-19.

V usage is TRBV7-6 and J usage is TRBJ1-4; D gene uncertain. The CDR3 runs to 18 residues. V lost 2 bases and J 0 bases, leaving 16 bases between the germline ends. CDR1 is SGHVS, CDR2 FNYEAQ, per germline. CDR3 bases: TGTGCCAGCAGCTTAAGGCCAGCGATAGAAGCAACTAATGAAAAACTGTTTTTT. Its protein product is CASSLRPAIEATNEKLFF.

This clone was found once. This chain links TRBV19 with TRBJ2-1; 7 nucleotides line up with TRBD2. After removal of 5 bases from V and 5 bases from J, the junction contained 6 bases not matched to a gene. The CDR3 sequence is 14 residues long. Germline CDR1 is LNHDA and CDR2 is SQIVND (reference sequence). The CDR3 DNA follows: TGTGCCAGTAGTTTGAGGGGAGGGCACAATGAGCAGTTCTTC. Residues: CASSLRGGHNEQFF.

CDR3 sequence: CASSHTGETQYF. The CDR3 region has the DNA TGTGCCAGCAGCCACACGGGGGAGACCCAGTACTTC. The chain employs TRBV3-1 (or the pseudogene TRBV3-2) and TRBJ2-5; a weak D match, TRBD2 (5 bases). The CDR3 extends over 12 amino acids. V was trimmed by 3 bases and J by 5 bases, leaving 7 bases between them. The germline V gene encodes CDR1 LGHDT and CDR2 YNNKEL (reference sequence).

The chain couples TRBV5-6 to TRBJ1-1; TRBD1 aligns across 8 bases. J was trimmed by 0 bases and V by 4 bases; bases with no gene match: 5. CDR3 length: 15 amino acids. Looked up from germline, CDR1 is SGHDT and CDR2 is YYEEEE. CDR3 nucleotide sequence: TGTGCCAGCAGCGTACGGACAGGGATGAACACTGAAGCTTTCTTT. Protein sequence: CASSVRTGMNTEAFF.

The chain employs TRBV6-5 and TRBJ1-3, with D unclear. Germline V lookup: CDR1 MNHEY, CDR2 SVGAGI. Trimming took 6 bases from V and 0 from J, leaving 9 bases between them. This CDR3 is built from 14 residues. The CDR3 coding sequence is TGTGCCAGCAGGAGGGATGCCTCTGGAAACACCATATATTTT. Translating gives CASRRDASGNTIYF.

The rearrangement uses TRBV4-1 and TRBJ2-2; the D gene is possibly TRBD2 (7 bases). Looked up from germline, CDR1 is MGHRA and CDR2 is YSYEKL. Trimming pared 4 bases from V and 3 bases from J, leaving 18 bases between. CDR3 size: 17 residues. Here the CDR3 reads CASSLLGGGADTGELFF. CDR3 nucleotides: TGCGCCAGCAGCCTCCTGGGGGGGGGCGCGGACACCGGGGAGCTGTTTTTT.

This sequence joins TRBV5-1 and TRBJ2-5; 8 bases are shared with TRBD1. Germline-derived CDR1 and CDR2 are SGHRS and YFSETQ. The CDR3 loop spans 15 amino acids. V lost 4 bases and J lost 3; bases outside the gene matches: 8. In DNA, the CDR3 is TGCGCCAGCAGCCGCAGCACAGGGGGAGAAGAGACCCAGTACTTC. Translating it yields CASSRSTGGEETQYF. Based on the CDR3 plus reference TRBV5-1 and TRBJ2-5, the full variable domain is KAGVTQTPRYLIKTRGQQVTLSCSPISGHRSVSWYQQTPGQGLQFLFEYFSETQRNKGNFPGRFSGRQFSNSRSEMNVSTLELGDSALYLCASSRSTGGEETQYFGPGTRLLVL.

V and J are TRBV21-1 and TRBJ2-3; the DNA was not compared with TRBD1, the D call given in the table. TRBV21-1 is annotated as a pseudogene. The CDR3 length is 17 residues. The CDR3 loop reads CASSKGSGQSSTDTQYF. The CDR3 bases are TGTGCCAGCAGCAAAGGATCGGGACAGTCTAGCACAGATACGCAGTATTTT.

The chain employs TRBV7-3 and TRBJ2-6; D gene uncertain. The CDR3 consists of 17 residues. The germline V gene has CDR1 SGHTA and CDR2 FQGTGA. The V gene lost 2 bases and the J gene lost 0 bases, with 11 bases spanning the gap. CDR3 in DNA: TGTGCCAGCAGCTTATTCGTCCGGAGCTCTGGGGCCAACGTCCTGACTTTC. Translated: CASSLFVRSSGANVLTF. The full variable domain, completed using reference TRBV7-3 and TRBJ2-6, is GAGVSQTPSNKVTEKGKYVELRCDPISGHTALYWYRQSLGQGPEFLIYFQGTGAADDSGLPNDRFFAVRPEGSVSTLKIQRTERGDSAVYLCASSLFVRSSGANVLTFGAGSRLTVL.

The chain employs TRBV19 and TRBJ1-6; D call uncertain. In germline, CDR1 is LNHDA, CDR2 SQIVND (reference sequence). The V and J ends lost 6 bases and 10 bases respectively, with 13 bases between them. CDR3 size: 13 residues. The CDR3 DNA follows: TGTGCCAGTAGCCCCCTACGAGGGTCACCCCTCCACTTT. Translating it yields CASSPLRGSPLHF.

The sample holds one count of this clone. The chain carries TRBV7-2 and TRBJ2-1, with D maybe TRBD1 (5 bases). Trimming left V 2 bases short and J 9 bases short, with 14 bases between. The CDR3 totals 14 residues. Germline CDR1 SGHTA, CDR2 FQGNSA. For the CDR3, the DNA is TGTGCCAGCAGCTTAAAACCCGCAAGGGGTGAGCAGTTCTTC. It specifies CASSLKPARGEQFF.

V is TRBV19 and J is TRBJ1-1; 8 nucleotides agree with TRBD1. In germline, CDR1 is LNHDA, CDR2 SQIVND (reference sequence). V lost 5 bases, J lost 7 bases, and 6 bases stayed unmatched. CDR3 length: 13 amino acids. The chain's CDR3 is CASSLTGASEAFF. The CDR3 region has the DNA TGTGCCAGTAGTTTGACAGGGGCAAGTGAAGCTTTCTTT. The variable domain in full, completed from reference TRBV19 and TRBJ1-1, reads DGGITQSPKYLFRKEGQNVTLSCEQNLNHDAMYWYRQDPGQGLRLIYYSQIVNDFQKGDIAEGYSVSREKKESFPLTVTSAQKNPTAFYLCASSLTGASEAFFGQGTRLTVV.

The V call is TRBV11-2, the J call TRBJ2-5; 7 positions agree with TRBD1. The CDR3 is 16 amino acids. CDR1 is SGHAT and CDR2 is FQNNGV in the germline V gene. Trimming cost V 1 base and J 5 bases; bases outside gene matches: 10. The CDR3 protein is CASSLGSSGTVETQYF. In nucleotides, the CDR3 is TGTGCCAGCAGCTTAGGCTCCTCCGGGACAGTCGAGACCCAGTACTTC.

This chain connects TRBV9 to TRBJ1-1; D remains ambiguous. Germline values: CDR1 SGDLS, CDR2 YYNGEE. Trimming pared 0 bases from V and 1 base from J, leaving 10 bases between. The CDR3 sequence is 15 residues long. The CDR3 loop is CASSVVSRRNTEAFF. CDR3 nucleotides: TGTGCCAGCAGCGTAGTATCGAGGCGGAACACTGAAGCTTTCTTT.

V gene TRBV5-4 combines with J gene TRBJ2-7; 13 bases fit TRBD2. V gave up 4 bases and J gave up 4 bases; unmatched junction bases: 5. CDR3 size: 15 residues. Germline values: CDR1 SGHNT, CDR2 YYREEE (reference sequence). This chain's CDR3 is CASSRRTSGGYEQYF. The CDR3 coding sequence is TGTGCCAGCAGCCGTCGGACTAGCGGGGGTTACGAGCAGTACTTC.

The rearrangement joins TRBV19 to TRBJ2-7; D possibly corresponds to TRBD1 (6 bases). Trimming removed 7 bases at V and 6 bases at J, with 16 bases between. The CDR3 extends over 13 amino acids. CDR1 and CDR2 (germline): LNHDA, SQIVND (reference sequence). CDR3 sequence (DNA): TGTGCCAGTAAAGCAGGGGAGTTCGGCGAGCAGTACTTC. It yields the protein CASKAGEFGEQYF.

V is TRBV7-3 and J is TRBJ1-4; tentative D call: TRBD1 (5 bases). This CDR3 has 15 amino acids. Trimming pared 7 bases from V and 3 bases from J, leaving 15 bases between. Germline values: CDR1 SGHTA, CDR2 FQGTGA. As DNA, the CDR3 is TGTGCCAGCAACCCTTCAGACAGCCCTAATGAAAAACTGTTTTTT. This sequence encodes CASNPSDSPNEKLFF.

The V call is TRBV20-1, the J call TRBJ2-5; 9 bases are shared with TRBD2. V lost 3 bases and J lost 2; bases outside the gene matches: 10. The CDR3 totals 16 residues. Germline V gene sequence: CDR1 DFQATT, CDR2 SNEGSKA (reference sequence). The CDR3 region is CSASKLAGPEQETQYF. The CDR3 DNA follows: TGCAGTGCTAGTAAGCTAGCGGGGCCGGAGCAAGAGACCCAGTACTTC.

The CDR3 region has the DNA TGTGCCAGCAGTTTAGCTGCGGACGAGCAGTACTTC. This encodes CASSLAADEQYF. The V call is TRBV12-3 or TRBV12-4, the J call TRBJ2-7; the D is unclear. V was shortened by 0 bases and J by 5 bases, with 5 bases between the two germline ends. The CDR3 length is 12 residues.

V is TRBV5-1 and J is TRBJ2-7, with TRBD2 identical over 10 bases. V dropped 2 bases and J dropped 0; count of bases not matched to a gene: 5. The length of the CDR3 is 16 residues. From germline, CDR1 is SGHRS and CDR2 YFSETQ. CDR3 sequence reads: CASSFLAGARSYEQYF. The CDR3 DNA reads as TGCGCCAGCAGCTTTCTAGCGGGGGCGCGCTCCTACGAGCAGTACTTC.

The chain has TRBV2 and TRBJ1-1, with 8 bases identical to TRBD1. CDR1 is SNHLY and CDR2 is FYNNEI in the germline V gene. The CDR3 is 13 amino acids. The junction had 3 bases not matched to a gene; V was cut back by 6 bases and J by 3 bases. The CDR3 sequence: CASSRDRHTEAFF. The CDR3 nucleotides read TGTGCCAGCAGCCGGGACAGGCACACTGAAGCTTTCTTT.

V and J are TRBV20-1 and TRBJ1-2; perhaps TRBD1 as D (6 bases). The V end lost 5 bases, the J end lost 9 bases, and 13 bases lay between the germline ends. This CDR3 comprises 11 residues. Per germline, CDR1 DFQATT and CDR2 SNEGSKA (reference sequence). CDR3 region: CSAERQESYTF. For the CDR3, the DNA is TGCAGTGCTGAGCGACAGGAAAGCTACACCTTC.

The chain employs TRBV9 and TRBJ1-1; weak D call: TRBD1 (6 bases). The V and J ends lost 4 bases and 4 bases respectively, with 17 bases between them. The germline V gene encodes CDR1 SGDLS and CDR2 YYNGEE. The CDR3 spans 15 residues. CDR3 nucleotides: TGTGCCAGCAGCCCAGGGACACCGCGGAGCACTGAAGCTTTCTTT. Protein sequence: CASSPGTPRSTEAFF.

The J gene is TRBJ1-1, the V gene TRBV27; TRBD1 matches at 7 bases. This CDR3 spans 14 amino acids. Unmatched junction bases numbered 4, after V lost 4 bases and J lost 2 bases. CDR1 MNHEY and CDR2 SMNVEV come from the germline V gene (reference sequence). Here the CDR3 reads CASSSRGVNTEAFF. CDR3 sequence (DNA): TGTGCCAGCAGTTCCAGGGGGGTAAACACTGAAGCTTTCTTT.

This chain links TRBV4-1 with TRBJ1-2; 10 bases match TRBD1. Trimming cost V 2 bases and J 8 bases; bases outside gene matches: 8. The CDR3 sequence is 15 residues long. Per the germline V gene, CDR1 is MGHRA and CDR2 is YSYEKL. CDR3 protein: CASSQTSGQGLGYTF. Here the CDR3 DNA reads TGCGCCAGCAGCCAAACCTCGGGACAGGGGTTGGGCTACACCTTC.